This is a list of T cell receptor beta chains from one sample in a study of tumor-infiltrating lymphocytes in primary liver carcinoma. One entry per CDR3 protein results from TCRdb running MiXCR on the multiplex PCR reads. The sample yields around 210,000 distinct CDR3 sequences, roughly two thirds seen once. Sequencing was performed on peripheral blood. These receptors originate from a woman aged 60 to 75 with primary liver carcinoma and hepatitis B virus infection. CDR3s leave out the opening cysteine and the closing phenylalanine or tryptophan. Each record gives: V gene, J gene, CDR3 protein.

TRBV4-2	TRBJ2-2	ASSHGGGGGFVTGELF
TRBV4-1	TRBJ2-1	ASSTMSPYTGNEKF
TRBV28	TRBJ2-1	ASSSDELSPGRLNSYNEQF
TRBV29-1	TRBJ2-2	SVTATNTGELL
TRBV11-2	TRBJ1-2	ASRWGGLDYGNT
TRBV12-3/TRBV12-4	TRBJ2-2	ASSWASGELF
TRBV12-3/TRBV12-4	TRBJ2-7	ASTGRQGPWGEQY
TRBV6-2/TRBV6-3	TRBJ2-7	ASTFRQGRNYERD
TRBV6-1	TRBJ2-1	ASLSSSGGSYNEQF
TRBV6-1	TRBJ1-2	ASSERIVNGYT
TRBV28	TRBJ2-3	ACSPPVRLVTDTQY
TRBV10-1	TRBJ2-4	ASSEPDPTGIIAKNIQY
TRBV4-2	TRBJ2-3	AGSQDSGTDTQY
TRBV9	TRBJ2-3	ASSVAAESTDTQY
TRBV29-1	TRBJ2-3	SAARGGGTQY
TRBV7-8	TRBJ1-1	ASSSTVRGTEAF
TRBV11-1	TRBJ1-1	ANSLGASNTESF
TRBV6-4	TRBJ2-3	ASTPGLVGSDTQY
TRBV6-1	TRBJ2-7	ASSETGRNEQY
TRBV2	TRBJ2-7	ASSSGGSSYEQY
TRBV11-1	TRBJ2-1	DSSTPGVQF
TRBV5-1	TRBJ2-7	ASSLQGSQDYKQY
TRBV6-6	TRBJ1-2	ASSYATGLWSGYT
TRBV7-8	TRBJ2-7	ASSSRTYGGEQY
TRBV4-2	TRBJ2-5	ASSSGGGTQY
TRBV14	TRBJ1-1	AISQKRTGQGTDAF
TRBV7-9	TRBJ2-7	ASSSTSNSYKQY
TRBV4-2	TRBJ1-2	ANSQEQGNWLNGYT
TRBV7-9	TRBJ2-3	ASSTGPQYSTDTQY
TRBV11-3	TRBJ2-1	ASSLGPNYNEQF
TRBV6-1	TRBJ2-2	ASKRESGTGELF
TRBV4-2	TRBJ1-3	ASSQDGRSGNTIY
TRBV7-9	TRBJ2-7	AGSLYMGVRAKGSYEQY
TRBV7-2	TRBJ2-1	ASSLKRNEQF
TRBV6-5	TRBJ2-1	ASSYSGMRGPSYNEQF
TRBV5-5	TRBJ2-6	ASSLTGGRTNVPT
TRBV6-6	TRBJ2-3	AGSYFSGSTQY